A single T cell receptor (beta chain) is shown here with its context. The antigen remains unidentified. The sample is drawn from a study of graft-versus-host responses after intestinal transplantation. About the study: Recipients got multivisceral, liver-intestinal, or isolated intestinal transplants.

Sequencing was performed with immunoSEQ multiplex PCR; in TCRdb, only in-frame clones are kept and a portion is missing. The sample consists of fewer than 95,000 clones, approximately 95% of them appearing once. The V end was cut by 3 bases, the J end by 1 base, with 13 bases between. The length of the CDR3 is 16 residues. In germline, CDR1 is MDHEN, CDR2 SYDVKM. The TCR sequence derives from a human donor who received an intestinal transplant. This chain uses TRBV28 with TRBJ1-5; D is ambiguous. Sequencing was performed on unstimulated CD8+ T cells sorted from spleen or lymph node cells, taken before intestinal transplant. CDR3 residues: CASSLYVILSNQPQHF. The CDR3 region has the DNA TGTGCCAGCAGTTTGTACGTCATCCTAAGCAATCAGCCCCAGCATTTT.